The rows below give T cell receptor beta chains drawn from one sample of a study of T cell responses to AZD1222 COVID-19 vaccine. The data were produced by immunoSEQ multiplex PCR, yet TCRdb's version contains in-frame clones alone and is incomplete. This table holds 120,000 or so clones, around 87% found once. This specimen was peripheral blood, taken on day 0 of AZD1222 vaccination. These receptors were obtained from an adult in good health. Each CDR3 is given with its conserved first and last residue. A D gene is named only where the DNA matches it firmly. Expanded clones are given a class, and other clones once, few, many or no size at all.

CDR3: CSVGGEGETQYF
DNA: TGCAGCGTTGGAGGAGAAGGGGAGACCCAGTACTTC
D: -
V: TRBV29-1
J: TRBJ2-5
size: -

CDR3: CASSPDTGGPSDTQYF
DNA: TGTGCCAGCTCACCGGATACGGGAGGGCCCTCAGATACGCAGTATTTT
D: TRBD2
V: TRBV18
J: TRBJ2-3
size: -

CDR3: CASSQVTDRTDTQYF
DNA: TGTGCCAGCAGCCAAGTAACAGATCGCACAGATACGCAGTATTTT
D: -
V: TRBV3-1/TRBV3-2
J: TRBJ2-3
size: -

CDR3: CASSSARGTQYF
DNA: TGTGCCAGCAGCTCGGCCAGGGGTACGCAGTATTTT
D: -
V: TRBV7-8
J: TRBJ2-3
size: -

CDR3: CASSDQDYEQYF
DNA: TGTGCCAGCAGTGATCAGGACTACGAGCAGTACTTC
D: -
V: TRBV2
J: TRBJ2-7
size: -

CDR3: CASSVRGTSGPSGELFF
DNA: TGTGCCAGCAGCGTAAGAGGGACTAGCGGACCGAGCGGGGAGCTGTTTTTT
D: TRBD2
V: TRBV11-2
J: TRBJ2-2
size: -

CDR3: CASSLGGGRAVNEQFF
DNA: TGTGCCAGCAGCTTAGGTGGCGGGAGGGCCGTCAATGAGCAGTTCTTC
D: TRBD2
V: TRBV7-9
J: TRBJ2-1
size: once

CDR3: CASSLGTGVSREKLFF
DNA: TGTGCCAGCAGCTTAGGGACAGGGGTTAGTCGTGAAAAACTGTTTTTT
D: TRBD1
V: TRBV7-2
J: TRBJ1-4
size: few

CDR3: CASSVAGQADTEAFF
DNA: TGTGCCAGCAGCGTAGCTGGTCAGGCAGACACTGAAGCTTTCTTT
D: -
V: TRBV9
J: TRBJ1-1
size: -

CDR3: CASSDPGPSGNTIYF
DNA: TGTGCCAGCAGTGATCCAGGCCCCTCTGGAAACACCATATATTTT
D: -
V: TRBV25-1
J: TRBJ1-3
size: -

CDR3: CASSLDTMNTEAFF
DNA: TGCGCCAGCAGCTTGGACACTATGAACACTGAAGCTTTCTTT
D: -
V: TRBV5-1
J: TRBJ1-1
size: -

CDR3: CASSFRTSGRNKIEQFF
DNA: TGTGCCAGTAGTTTCAGGACTAGCGGGAGGAATAAGATTGAGCAGTTCTTC
D: TRBD2
V: TRBV19
J: TRBJ2-1
size: once

CDR3: CATSDRTSVREQFF
DNA: TGTGCCACCAGTGACAGGACTAGCGTTAGGGAGCAGTTCTTC
D: TRBD2
V: TRBV24-1
J: TRBJ2-1
size: -

CDR3: CASSEWQGAAGNTIYF
DNA: TGCGCCAGCAGTGAGTGGCAGGGGGCGGCTGGAAACACCATATATTTT
D: TRBD1
V: TRBV10-2
J: TRBJ1-3
size: -

CDR3: CASFQEGDYGYTF
DNA: TGTGCCAGCTTCCAAGAAGGTGACTATGGCTACACCTTC
D: -
V: TRBV11-2
J: TRBJ1-2
size: -

CDR3: CSVEDHEGNYGYTF
DNA: TGCAGCGTTGAAGATCATGAGGGGAACTATGGCTACACCTTC
D: -
V: TRBV29-1
J: TRBJ1-2
size: -

CDR3: CASSGGLKSGYTF
DNA: TGTGCCAGCAGCGGCGGCCTTAAGAGCGGCTACACCTTC
D: -
V: TRBV14
J: TRBJ1-2
size: -

CDR3: CASSLRRRGDFSYEQYF
DNA: TGTGCCAGCAGCTTAAGGAGACGGGGGGACTTCTCCTACGAGCAGTACTTC
D: TRBD2
V: TRBV13
J: TRBJ2-7
size: -

CDR3: CASSGGVYEQYF
DNA: TGCGCCAGCAGTGGCGGGGTCTACGAGCAGTACTTC
D: -
V: TRBV10-2
J: TRBJ2-7
size: -

CDR3: CASSLDISSYNEQFF
DNA: TGTGCCAGCAGCTTGGACATTAGCTCCTACAATGAGCAGTTCTTC
D: -
V: TRBV7-3
J: TRBJ2-1
size: -

CDR3: CASSLTRTGDPNEQYF
DNA: TGTGCCAGCAGCTTAACGCGTACAGGGGACCCCAACGAGCAGTACTTC
D: TRBD1
V: TRBV7-3
J: TRBJ2-7
size: -

CDR3: CASSPPGTGFGAFF
DNA: TGTGCCAGCAGTCCCCCCGGGACAGGGTTCGGGGCTTTCTTT
D: TRBD1
V: TRBV28
J: TRBJ1-1
size: -

CDR3: CASSQTGYAEQYF
DNA: TGTGCCAGCAGCCAGACAGGGTATGCCGAGCAGTACTTC
D: TRBD1
V: TRBV11-2
J: TRBJ2-7
size: -

CDR3: CASSPGASVQETQYF
DNA: TGTGCCAGCAGCCCCGGGGCCTCGGTCCAAGAGACCCAGTACTTC
D: -
V: TRBV7-9
J: TRBJ2-5
size: -

CDR3: CASSLTGFEAFF
DNA: TGTGCCAGCAGCCTAACAGGGTTTGAAGCTTTCTTT
D: -
V: TRBV12-3/TRBV12-4
J: TRBJ1-1
size: -

CDR3: CASSQDLAAEATDTQYF
DNA: TGCGCCAGCAGCCAAGATCTTGCAGCAGAAGCCACAGATACGCAGTATTTT
D: -
V: TRBV4-3
J: TRBJ2-3
size: -

CDR3: CASSPSVLPYEQYF
DNA: TGTGCCAGCAGTCCCTCGGTGCTCCCCTACGAGCAGTACTTC
D: -
V: TRBV28
J: TRBJ2-7
size: -

CDR3: CASTDMGFGNQPQHF
DNA: TGTGCCAGCACCGATATGGGGTTCGGCAATCAGCCCCAGCATTTT
D: -
V: TRBV28
J: TRBJ1-5
size: -

CDR3: CASSLMGGISGNTIYF
DNA: TGTGCCAGCAGCTTAATGGGGGGTATCTCTGGAAACACCATATATTTT
D: -
V: TRBV7-2
J: TRBJ1-3
size: few

CDR3: CASSPATATNSPLHF
DNA: TGCGCCAGCAGCCCTGCGACAGCGACCAATTCACCCCTCCACTTT
D: -
V: TRBV5-1
J: TRBJ1-6
size: -

CDR3: CASSGSVSPSYNEQFF
DNA: TGTGCCAGCAGCGGTAGCGTTTCTCCCTCCTACAATGAGCAGTTCTTC
D: -
V: TRBV9
J: TRBJ2-1
size: -

CDR3: CASTLEGAVNTEAFF
DNA: TGTGCCAGCACCCTTGAAGGGGCGGTGAACACTGAAGCTTTCTTT
D: -
V: TRBV28
J: TRBJ1-1
size: -

CDR3: CASSLGSGTGGYVLTF
DNA: TGTGCCAGCAGTTTAGGGTCGGGTACAGGGGGCTACGTCCTGACTTTC
D: TRBD1
V: TRBV27
J: TRBJ2-6
size: -

CDR3: CAGHKRGYTF
DNA: TGTGCCGGGCACAAGAGGGGCTACACCTTC
D: -
V: TRBV30
J: TRBJ1-2
size: -

CDR3: CASSLARTTGDEQYF
DNA: TGTGCCAGCAGCTTGGCTCGGACAACAGGGGACGAGCAGTACTTC
D: TRBD1
V: TRBV5-4
J: TRBJ2-7
size: -

CDR3: CASTILGTEAFF
DNA: TGTGCCAGTACCATACTAGGGACTGAAGCTTTCTTT
D: -
V: TRBV19
J: TRBJ1-1
size: -

CDR3: CASSYLLDRALSYEQYF
DNA: TGTGCCAGCAGTTACTTGCTGGACAGGGCTCTCTCCTACGAGCAGTACTTC
D: TRBD1
V: TRBV6-2/TRBV6-3
J: TRBJ2-7
size: once

CDR3: CASSFSSGYGYTF
DNA: TGTGCCAGCAGTTTCTCCTCGGGATATGGCTACACCTTC
D: -
V: TRBV27
J: TRBJ1-2
size: -

CDR3: CASRTMEQGAKNTEAFF
DNA: TGTGCAAGTCGCACCATGGAACAGGGGGCGAAGAACACTGAAGCTTTCTTT
D: -
V: TRBV12-2
J: TRBJ1-1
size: -

CDR3: CASSEGGSNQLAFF
DNA: TGCGCCAGCAGCGAAGGGGGATCGAACCAACTGGCTTTCTTT
D: -
V: TRBV5-1
J: TRBJ1-1
size: -

CDR3: CASSLNGRANYGYTF
DNA: TGTGCCAGCAGTTTGAATGGGAGGGCTAACTATGGCTACACCTTC
D: -
V: TRBV28
J: TRBJ1-2
size: -

CDR3: CASSPQAAGYEQYF
DNA: TGTGCTAGCAGCCCCCAAGCGGCAGGGTACGAGCAGTACTTC
D: -
V: TRBV7-7
J: TRBJ2-7
size: -

CDR3: CASSSVAGETYEQYF
DNA: TGCGCCAGCAGCTCCGTAGCGGGGGAGACCTACGAGCAGTACTTC
D: TRBD2
V: TRBV5-1
J: TRBJ2-7
size: -

CDR3: CASSVGLAGDTQYF
DNA: TGCGCCAGCAGCGTGGGACTAGCAGGAGATACGCAGTATTTT
D: TRBD2
V: TRBV5-1
J: TRBJ2-3
size: -

CDR3: CASSLTAGNQETQYF
DNA: TGTGCCAGCAGTTTAACAGCGGGGAATCAAGAGACCCAGTACTTC
D: TRBD2
V: TRBV27
J: TRBJ2-5
size: -